These 3 T cell receptor beta chains originate from one sample sequenced in a study of blood T cell repertoires in COVID-19 (dated by TCRdb to the early 2020s). Receptor libraries were prepared by the immunoSEQ multiplex PCR assay. As stored in TCRdb, this immuneACCESS dataset retains in-frame rearrangements with V and J assigned. A fraction of the clones does not appear; measured against another copy, unresolved V genes explain less than half of the discrepancy, and the remainder lacks a known reason. Here the sample has around 46,000 clones; approximately 83% occur a single time. The top ten clones comprise around 16% of the sample. The sample consisted of peripheral blood. These receptors came from a human donor in a cohort sampled during active COVID-19. The donor label of this sample is uncertain.

V and J are TRBV7-9 and TRBJ1-1; D unclear. Germline CDR1 SEHNR, CDR2 FQNEAQ (reference sequence). Trimming pared 6 bases from V and 6 bases from J, leaving 17 bases between. The CDR3 extends over 14 amino acids. The DNA of the CDR3 is TGTGCCAGCAGGACCTTGCAGCGCCCCGCTGAAGCTTTCTTT. Its protein is CASRTLQRPAEAFF.

The V and J genes are TRBV6-6 and TRBJ1-2, with D unclear. From germline, CDR1 is MNHNY and CDR2 SVGAGI (reference sequence). The CDR3 has 12 amino acids. Trimming shortened V by 2 bases and J by 7 bases, and 8 bases separated the two germline ends. The CDR3 region is CASSYEEVGYTF. Written as DNA, the CDR3 is TGTGCCAGCAGTTACGAGGAGGTTGGCTACACCTTC.

This chain uses TRBV6-5 with TRBJ1-2, with a possible D match to TRBD1 (6 bases). Germline CDR1 and CDR2: MNHEY and SVGAGI. V was pared by 0 bases and J by 6 bases, with 11 bases between. There are 14 residues in the CDR3. CDR3 loop: CASSYSQGSNGYTF. The CDR3 coding sequence is TGTGCCAGCAGTTACTCCCAGGGGAGTAATGGCTACACCTTC.